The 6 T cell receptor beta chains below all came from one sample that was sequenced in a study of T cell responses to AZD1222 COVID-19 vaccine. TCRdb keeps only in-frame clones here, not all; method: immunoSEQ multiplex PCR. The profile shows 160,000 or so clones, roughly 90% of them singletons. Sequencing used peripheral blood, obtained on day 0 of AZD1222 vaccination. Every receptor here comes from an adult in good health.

The CDR3 DNA reads as TGTGCCTGGAGTTCAATGGGACAGGGAGCCTACAATGAGCAGTTCTTC. This gives the protein CAWSSMGQGAYNEQFF. This chain joins TRBV30 and TRBJ2-1; 9 bases are a match to TRBD1. Germline V gene data show CDR1 as GTSNPN and CDR2 as SVGIG (reference sequence). V shed 2 bases, J shed 2 bases, and the junction held 7 bases outside the gene matches. This CDR3 comprises 16 residues. The whole variable domain, remainder taken from reference TRBV30 and TRBJ2-1, is SQTIHQWPATLVQPVGSPLSLECTVEGTSNPNLYWYRQAAGRGLQLLFYSVGIGQISSEVPQNLSASRPQDRQFILSSKKLLLSDSGFYLCAWSSMGQGAYNEQFFGPGTRLTVL.

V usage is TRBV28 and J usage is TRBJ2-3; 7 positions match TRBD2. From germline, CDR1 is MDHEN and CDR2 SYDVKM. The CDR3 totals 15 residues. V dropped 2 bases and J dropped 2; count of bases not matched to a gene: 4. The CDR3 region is CASSLGTTATDTQYF. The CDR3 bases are TGTGCCAGCAGTTTAGGGACTACCGCCACAGATACGCAGTATTTT.

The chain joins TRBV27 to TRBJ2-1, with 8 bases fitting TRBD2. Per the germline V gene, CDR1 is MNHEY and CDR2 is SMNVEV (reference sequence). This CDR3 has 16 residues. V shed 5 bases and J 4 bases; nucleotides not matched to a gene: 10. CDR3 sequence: CASSLTGTSRYNEQFF. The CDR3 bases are TGTGCCAGCAGTCTGACCGGGACTAGTCGATACAATGAGCAGTTCTTC.

CDR3 protein: CASSASRETQYF. CDR3 DNA sequence: TGTGCCAGCAGTGCCTCTAGGGAGACCCAGTACTTC. The V call is TRBV12-3 or TRBV12-4, the J call TRBJ2-5; D is unresolved. The CDR3 totals 12 residues. V was cut by 5 bases and J by 5 bases, with 9 bases left in between.

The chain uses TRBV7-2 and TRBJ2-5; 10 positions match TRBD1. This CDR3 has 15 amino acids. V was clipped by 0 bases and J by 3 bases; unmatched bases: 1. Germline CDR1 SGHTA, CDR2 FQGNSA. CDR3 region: CASSLAGTGEETQYF. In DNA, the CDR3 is TGTGCCAGCAGCTTAGCGGGGACAGGGGAAGAGACCCAGTACTTC.

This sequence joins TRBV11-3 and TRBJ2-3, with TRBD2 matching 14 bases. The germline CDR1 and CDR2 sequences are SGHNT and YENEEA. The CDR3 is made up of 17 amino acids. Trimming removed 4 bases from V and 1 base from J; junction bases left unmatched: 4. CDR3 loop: CASSSRLAGGGTDTQYF. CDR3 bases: TGTGCCAGCAGCTCCCGACTAGCGGGAGGGGGCACAGATACGCAGTATTTT.